This entry lists 25 T cell receptor beta chains sequenced from one sample in a study of T cells in Graves' hyperthyroidism and ophthalmopathy. RNA transcripts provided the source from which TCR beta CDR3 regions were amplified. A set of HTBI primers served as the primers for a first-round RT-PCR of the TCR CDR3. TCRdb redid the calling of the multiplex PCR reads with MiXCR, one entry per CDR3 protein. The sample consists of around 500,000 distinct CDR3 sequences, roughly 14% of them appearing once. Sequenced: blood. These receptors were taken from a woman aged 18-30 years with Graves' hyperthyroidism.

This clonotype was recorded at least ten times. A much more abundant neighbour one base away suggests this may be a read error. This CDR3 is missing its conserved last phenylalanine or tryptophan, likely due to a read error. The rearrangement links TRBV11-3 to TRBJ1-2, with D perhaps matching TRBD1 (6 bases). The CDR3 contains 14 residues. The ends were cut back, 3 bases at V and 4 bases at J, with 12 bases in the middle. The germline V gene encodes CDR1 SGHNT and CDR2 YENEEA. The CDR3 region has the DNA TGTGCCAGCAGCTTGGCCGGACAGTCCTATGGCTACACCCTC. Its translation is CASSLAGQSYGYTL.

The V and J genes are TRBV24-1 and TRBJ2-3; tentatively, D is TRBD2 (7 bases). This CDR3 has 19 amino acids. The V gene's germline CDR1 is KGHDR and CDR2 SFDVKD. Trimming stripped 0 bases from V and 2 bases from J, with 20 bases between. CDR3 coding DNA: TGTGCCACCAGTGATTTGAAGGCTAGCGGAGGGGGAACCACAGATACGCAGTATTTT. Protein: CATSDLKASGGGTTDTQYF.

This clonotype was seen more than once but under ten times. This chain connects TRBV7-9 to TRBJ2-1; D not resolved. Trimming pared 6 bases from V and 2 bases from J, leaving 26 bases between. The CDR3 has 19 amino acids. In germline, CDR1 is SEHNR, CDR2 FQNEAQ (reference sequence). The CDR3 DNA reads as TGTGCCAGCAGTCACATGCCAAAGTTTCCCCGACTTCCCTACAATGAGCAGTTCTTC. Protein: CASSHMPKFPRLPYNEQFF.

The rearrangement joins TRBV25-1 to TRBJ1-3; D is unclear. Germline CDR1 and CDR2: MGHDK and SYGVNS. V gave up 2 bases and J gave up 4 bases, with 12 bases separating them. This CDR3 has 15 residues. CDR3 protein: CASSEDRIGGNTIYF. The CDR3 DNA sequence: TGTGCCAGCAGTGAAGACCGGATAGGGGGAAACACCATATATTTT.

This clonotype was recorded many times. This sequence joins TRBV12-3 or TRBV12-4 and TRBJ2-2; 13 bases align to TRBD2. With 6 bases clipped from V and 6 bases from J, the junction kept 7 bases outside the gene matches. This CDR3 is 16 amino acids long. The CDR3: CASRGGLAGRAGELFF. CDR3 nucleotides: TGTGCCAGCAGGGGGGGACTAGCGGGAAGGGCCGGGGAGCTGTTTTTT.

V and J are TRBV4-2 and TRBJ1-2; D is possibly TRBD1 (5 bases). The CDR3 is 12 amino acids. V lost 2 bases and J 9 bases, leaving 10 bases between the germline ends. The germline V gene encodes CDR1 LGHNA and CDR2 YNFKEQ. CDR3 in amino acids: CASSQTDSSYTF. The CDR3 nucleotides are TGTGCCAGCAGCCAAACAGACAGTAGCTACACCTTC.

The V and J genes are TRBV12-5 and TRBJ2-1; D gene unclear. The V and J ends lost 0 bases and 7 bases respectively, with 16 bases between them. The CDR3 contains 16 residues. Germline loops: CDR1 LGHNT, CDR2 FRNRAP. The CDR3 nucleotides read TGTGCTAGTGGTTTGGTAGCCTCCCTAGGGCAGAATGAGCAGTTCTTC. It specifies CASGLVASLGQNEQFF.

This clonotype has ten or more counts. This chain uses TRBV11-3 with TRBJ2-3; TRBD2 agrees at 8 bases. The CDR3 covers 16 residues. CDR1 SGHNT and CDR2 YENEEA come from the germline V gene. Trimming took 3 bases from V and 1 from J; bases not matched to a gene: 6. CDR3 sequence reads: CASSFYGRAGTDTQYF. The CDR3, as DNA: TGTGCCAGCAGCTTTTACGGGAGGGCCGGCACAGATACGCAGTATTTT. The full variable domain, in which reference TRBV11-3 and TRBJ2-3 provide the parts outside the CDR3, is EAGVVQSPRYKIIEKKQPVAFWCNPISGHNTLYWYLQNLGQGPELLIRYENEEAVDDSQLPKDRFSAERLKGVDSTLKIQPAELGDSAVYLCASSFYGRAGTDTQYFGPGTRLTVL.

This clonotype showed up just a few times. The chain's CDR3 is CASSPRPERTDTQYF. In DNA form, the CDR3 reads TGTGCCAGCAGCCCCCGCCCGGAGAGGACAGATACGCAGTATTTT. This chain uses TRBV5-4 with TRBJ2-3; unclear D gene. V was pared by 4 bases and J by 3 bases, with 15 bases between. CDR1 SGHNT and CDR2 YYREEE come from the germline V gene (reference sequence). The CDR3 is 15 residues long.

This clonotype has ten or more counts. This chain joins TRBV9 and TRBJ1-1; TRBD1 aligns across 11 bases. Trimming cost V 0 bases and J 3 bases; bases outside gene matches: 7. Germline loops: CDR1 SGDLS, CDR2 YYNGEE. The CDR3 loop spans 17 amino acids. CDR3 amino acids: CASSVAGGQGADTEAFF. In nucleotides, the CDR3 is TGTGCCAGCAGCGTAGCCGGAGGACAGGGGGCAGACACTGAAGCTTTCTTT.

This clonotype was detected ten times or more. The chain combines TRBV11-2 with TRBJ1-2, with 8 bases lining up with TRBD1. The CDR3 has 14 residues. The V gene's germline CDR1 is SGHAT and CDR2 FQNNGV. The J segment lost 6 bases and the V segment lost 1 base, leaving 4 bases of the junction unmatched. The CDR3 coding sequence is TGTGCCAGCAGCTTAGCCCGGACAGGGAATGGCTACACCTTC. This gives the protein CASSLARTGNGYTF. Together with reference TRBV11-2 and TRBJ1-2, the CDR3 gives the full variable domain: EAGVAQSPRYKIIEKRQSVAFWCNPISGHATLYWYQQILGQGPKLLIQFQNNGVVDDSQLPKDRFSAERLKGVDSTLKIQPAKLEDSAVYLCASSLARTGNGYTFGSGTRLTVV.

The sample holds many counts of this clonotype. This rearrangement joins TRBV7-2 to TRBJ2-1; D gene uncertain. CDR1 is SGHTA, CDR2 FQGNSA, per germline. The CDR3 loop spans 13 amino acids. The ends were cut back, 1 base at V and 7 bases at J, with 8 bases in the middle. DNA for the CDR3: TGTGCCAGCAGCTTAGGGAATGGGAATGAGCAGTTCTTC. This codes for CASSLGNGNEQFF. Drawing the rest from reference TRBV7-2 and TRBJ2-1, the complete variable domain is GAGVSQSPSNKVTEKGKDVELRCDPISGHTALYWYRQSLGQGLEFLIYFQGNSAPDKSGLPSDRFSAERTGGSVSTLTIQRTQQEDSAVYLCASSLGNGNEQFFGPGTRLTVL.

This clonotype was counted many times. The chain links TRBV5-8 to TRBJ2-7; the match to TRBD2 covers 9 bases. The junction had 5 bases not matched to a gene; V was cut back by 0 bases and J by 4 bases. The CDR3 is made up of 15 amino acids. CDR1 and CDR2 from the germline V gene are SGHTS and YDEGEE. The CDR3 protein is CASSLGIAGAYEQYF. DNA for the CDR3: TGTGCCAGCAGCTTGGGAATAGCGGGAGCTTACGAGCAGTACTTC.

The table lists this clonotype with many counts. The chain joins TRBV11-2 to TRBJ2-1, with 12 nucleotides matching TRBD2. The germline V gene has CDR1 SGHAT and CDR2 FQNNGV. The CDR3 extends over 15 amino acids. V lost 0 bases, J lost 6 bases, and 0 bases stayed unmatched. The CDR3 spells CASSLEGLAGNEQFF. In nucleotides, the CDR3 is TGTGCCAGCAGCTTAGAGGGACTAGCGGGCAATGAGCAGTTCTTC. Based on the CDR3 plus reference TRBV11-2 and TRBJ2-1, the full variable domain is EAGVAQSPRYKIIEKRQSVAFWCNPISGHATLYWYQQILGQGPKLLIQFQNNGVVDDSQLPKDRFSAERLKGVDSTLKIQPAKLEDSAVYLCASSLEGLAGNEQFFGPGTRLTVL.

This rearrangement joins TRBV20-1 to TRBJ2-7, with TRBD1 identical over 9 bases. Germline lookup yields CDR1 DFQATT and CDR2 SNEGSKA (reference sequence). This CDR3 contains 14 residues. V lost 5 bases to trimming and J lost 5 bases; unmatched junction nucleotides: 10. The DNA of the CDR3 is TGCAGTGCTGGACCGGGACAGGGAAAAGACGAGCAGTACTTC. Translating gives CSAGPGQGKDEQYF.

This clonotype has a count of ten or more. CDR3 in DNA: TGCAGTGCTAGAGATGGTTATGGCTACACCTTC. Translated: CSARDGYGYTF. The chain recombines TRBV20-1 with TRBJ1-2; D uncertain. Germline loops: CDR1 DFQATT, CDR2 SNEGSKA (reference sequence). V was trimmed by 0 bases and J by 5 bases, leaving 4 bases between them. The length of the CDR3 is 11 residues.

The rearrangement joins TRBV28 to TRBJ1-1; no definite D call. The CDR3 consists of 16 residues. V gave up 5 bases and J gave up 0 bases, with 16 bases separating them. Germline V CDR1 and CDR2: MDHEN, SYDVKM. This CDR3 reads CASSPALLVLNTEAFF. The CDR3 coding sequence is TGTGCCAGCAGTCCCGCCCTTCTGGTTCTGAACACTGAAGCTTTCTTT.

This clonotype was seen many times. The chain couples TRBV29-1 to TRBJ2-3, with 12 bases matching TRBD2. V was clipped by 0 bases and J by 5 bases; unmatched bases: 6. The CDR3 totals 16 residues. Germline V gene sequence: CDR1 SQVTM, CDR2 ANQGSEA. This chain's CDR3 is CSVEDLAGGPQDTQYF. The CDR3 DNA follows: TGCAGCGTTGAAGACCTAGCGGGAGGGCCGCAAGATACGCAGTATTTT.

The gene calls are TRBV29-1 and TRBJ2-4; D uncertain. Trimming shortened V by 1 base and J by 1 base, and 8 bases separated the two germline ends. The CDR3 loop spans 14 amino acids. The germline gives CDR1 SQVTM, CDR2 ANQGSEA. CDR3 residues: CSVEGVMAKNIQYF. CDR3 DNA sequence: TGCAGCGTTGAAGGGGTCATGGCCAAAAACATTCAGTACTTC. The complete variable domain, with remaining parts taken from reference TRBV29-1 and TRBJ2-4, reads SAVISQKPSRDICQRGTSLTIQCQVDSQVTMMFWYRQQPGQSLTLIATANQGSEATYESGFVIDKFPISRPNLTFSTLTVSNMSPEDSSIYLCSVEGVMAKNIQYFGAGTRLSVL.

This rearrangement joins TRBV7-2 to TRBJ2-1; perhaps TRBD2 as D (6 bases). Germline-derived CDR1 and CDR2 are SGHTA and FQGNSA. The ends were cut back, 7 bases at V and 1 base at J, with 11 bases in the middle. The CDR3 extends over 14 amino acids. The CDR3 coding sequence is TGTGCCAGCACCCCTAGCGAATCCTACAATGAGCAGTTCTTC. Translating it yields CASTPSESYNEQFF.

With respect to this clonotype: A much larger clone sits a single nucleotide away, making a read error possible. The rearrangement joins TRBV5-5 to TRBJ1-5; the D gene is possibly TRBD1 (6 bases). This CDR3 region has 13 residues. V lost 3 bases and J lost 6, with 10 bases in between. Germline CDR1 and CDR2: SGHKS and YYEKEE (reference sequence). CDR3 bases: TGTGCCAGCAGCTCGTCCAGGGGTCAGCCCCAGCATTTT. Translated: CASSSSRGQPQHF.

This clonotype was observed at least ten times. The CDR3 DNA sequence: TGTGCCAGTCTACAGGGTCCGGGCACTGAAGCTTTCTTT. It is translated as CASLQGPGTEAFF. The V call is TRBV12-3 or TRBV12-4, the J call TRBJ1-1; TRBD1 might be the D (6 bases). V lost 9 bases, J lost 4 bases, and 15 bases lay in between. The CDR3 consists of 13 residues.

This clonotype has at least ten counts. The rearrangement links TRBV10-2 to TRBJ2-5, with TRBD2 identical over 9 bases. CDR1 and CDR2 from the germline V gene are WSHSY and SAAADI. The V gene end was trimmed by 7 bases and the J gene end by 5 bases; junction bases not matched to a gene: 11. This CDR3 is built from 15 residues. As DNA, the CDR3 is TGCGCCAGCACGGTTCTAGCGGGATCGTGGGAGACCCAGTACTTC. It codes for CASTVLAGSWETQYF.

V is TRBV29-1 and J is TRBJ2-3; D unclear. This CDR3 region has 14 residues. Trimming took 3 bases from V and 0 from J, leaving 10 bases between them. Looked up from germline, CDR1 is SQVTM and CDR2 is ANQGSEA. Here the CDR3 DNA reads TGCAGCGTTGACAGAAAGCTTAGCACAGATACGCAGTATTTT. This sequence encodes CSVDRKLSTDTQYF.

This clonotype was detected ten times or more. The chain carries TRBV6-8 and TRBJ2-3; D is uncertain. The CDR3 length is 14 residues. Germline V gene sequence: CDR1 MNHGY, CDR2 SAAAGT. Trimming removed 6 bases at V and 3 bases at J, with 13 bases between. DNA of the CDR3: TGTGCCAGCAGCAAGCTAGGGCCGACAGATACGCAGTATTTT. It is translated as CASSKLGPTDTQYF.